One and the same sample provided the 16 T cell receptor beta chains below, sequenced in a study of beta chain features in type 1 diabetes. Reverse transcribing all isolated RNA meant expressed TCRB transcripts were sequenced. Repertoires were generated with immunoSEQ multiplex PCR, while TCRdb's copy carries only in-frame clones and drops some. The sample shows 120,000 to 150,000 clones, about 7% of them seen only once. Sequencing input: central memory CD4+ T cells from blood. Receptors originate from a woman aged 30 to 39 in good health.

Here the CDR3 DNA reads TGTGCCAGCAGCTTAGGACTAGCGGGAGTCGAGACCCAGTACTTC. Its translation is CASSLGLAGVETQYF. V usage is TRBV7-8 and J usage is TRBJ2-5, with 12 nucleotides matching TRBD2. Germline assignment: CDR1 SGHVS and CDR2 FQNEAQ. This CDR3 spans 15 amino acids. V trimming: 1 base; J trimming: 5 bases; junction bases outside the gene matches: 2. Full variable domain (outside the CDR3, taken from reference TRBV7-8 and TRBJ2-5): GAGVSQSPRYKVAKRGQDVALRCDPISGHVSLFWYQQALGQGPEFLTYFQNEAQLDKSGLPSDRFFAERPEGSVSTLKIQRTQQEDSAVYLCASSLGLAGVETQYFGPGTRLLVL.

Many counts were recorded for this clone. CDR3 protein: CSVAGTGMDQPQHF. CDR3 DNA sequence: TGCAGCGTAGCCGGGACAGGGATGGATCAGCCCCAGCATTTT. This rearrangement joins TRBV29-1 to TRBJ1-5; 9 nucleotides line up with TRBD1. J was trimmed by 5 bases and V by 6 bases; bases with no gene match: 8. The V gene's germline CDR1 is SQVTM and CDR2 ANQGSEA. The CDR3 has 14 amino acids.

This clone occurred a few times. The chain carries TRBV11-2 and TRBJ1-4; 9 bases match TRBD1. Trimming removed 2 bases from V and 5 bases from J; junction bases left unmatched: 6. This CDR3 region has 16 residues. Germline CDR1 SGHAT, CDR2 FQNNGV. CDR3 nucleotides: TGTGCCAGCAGCTTATCGTTAGGGACAGGGAATGAAAAACTGTTTTTT. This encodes CASSLSLGTGNEKLFF.

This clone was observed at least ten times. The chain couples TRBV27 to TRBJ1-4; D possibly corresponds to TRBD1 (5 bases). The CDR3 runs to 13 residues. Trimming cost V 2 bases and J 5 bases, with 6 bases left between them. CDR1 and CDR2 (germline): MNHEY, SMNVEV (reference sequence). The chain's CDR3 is CASSLRQNEKLFF. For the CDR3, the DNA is TGTGCCAGCAGTTTACGACAGAATGAAAAACTGTTTTTT.

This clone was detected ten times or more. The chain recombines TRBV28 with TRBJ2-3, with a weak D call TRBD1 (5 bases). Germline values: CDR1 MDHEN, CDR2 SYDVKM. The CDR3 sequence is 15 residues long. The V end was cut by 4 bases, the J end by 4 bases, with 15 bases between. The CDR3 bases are TGTGCCAGCAGTTCGGCGACAGTAGCAGCAGATACGCAGTATTTT. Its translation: CASSSATVAADTQYF.

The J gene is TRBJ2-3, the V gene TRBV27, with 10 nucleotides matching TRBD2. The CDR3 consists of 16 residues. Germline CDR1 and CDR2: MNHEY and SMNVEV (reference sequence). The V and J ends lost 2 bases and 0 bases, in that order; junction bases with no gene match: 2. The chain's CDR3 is CASSLGAGGSTDTQYF. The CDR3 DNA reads TGTGCCAGCAGTTTAGGAGCGGGAGGGAGCACAGATACGCAGTATTTT.

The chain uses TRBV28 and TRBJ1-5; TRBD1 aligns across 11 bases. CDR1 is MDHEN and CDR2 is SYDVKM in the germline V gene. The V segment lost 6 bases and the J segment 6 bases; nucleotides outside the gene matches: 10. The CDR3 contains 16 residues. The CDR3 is CASRDGQGAVTQPQHF. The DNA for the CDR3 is TGTGCCAGCAGGGACGGACAGGGGGCTGTGACTCAGCCCCAGCATTTT.

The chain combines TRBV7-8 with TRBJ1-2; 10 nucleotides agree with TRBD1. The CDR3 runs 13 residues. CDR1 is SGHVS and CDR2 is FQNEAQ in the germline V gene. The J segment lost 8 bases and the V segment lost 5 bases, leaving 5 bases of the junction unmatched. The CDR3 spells CASSRGQGIGYTF. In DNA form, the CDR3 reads TGTGCCAGCAGCCGGGGACAGGGGATCGGCTACACCTTC.

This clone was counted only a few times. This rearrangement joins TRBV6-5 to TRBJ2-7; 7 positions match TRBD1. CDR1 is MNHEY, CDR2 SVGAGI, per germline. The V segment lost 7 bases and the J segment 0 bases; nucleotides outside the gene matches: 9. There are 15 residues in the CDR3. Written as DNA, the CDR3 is TGTGCCAGCAAACCGGGACAGCTGAGCTCCTACGAGCAGTACTTC. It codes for CASKPGQLSSYEQYF.

Written as DNA, the CDR3 is TGTGCCAGCAGTCTCCGACAGGGGGCGAGCTATGGCTACACCTTC. Residues: CASSLRQGASYGYTF. The V gene is TRBV27, the J gene TRBJ1-2; the match to TRBD1 covers 10 bases. The CDR3 covers 15 residues. From germline, CDR1 is MNHEY and CDR2 SMNVEV (reference sequence). The V gene end was trimmed by 5 bases and the J gene end by 4 bases; junction bases not matched to a gene: 7.

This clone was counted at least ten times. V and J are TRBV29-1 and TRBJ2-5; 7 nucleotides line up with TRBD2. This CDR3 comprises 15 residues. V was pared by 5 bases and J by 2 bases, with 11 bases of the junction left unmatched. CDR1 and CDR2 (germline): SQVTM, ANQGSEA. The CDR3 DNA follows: TGCAGCGTTACCGTCTGGGGAGGGTCACAAGAGACCCAGTACTTC. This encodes CSVTVWGGSQETQYF.

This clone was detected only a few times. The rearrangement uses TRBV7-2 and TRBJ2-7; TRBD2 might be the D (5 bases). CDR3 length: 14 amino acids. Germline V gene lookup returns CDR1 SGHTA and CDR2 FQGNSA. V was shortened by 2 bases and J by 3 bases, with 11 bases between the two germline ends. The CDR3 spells CASSLHGGSYEQYF. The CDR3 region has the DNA TGTGCCAGCAGCTTACATGGAGGCAGCTACGAGCAGTACTTC.

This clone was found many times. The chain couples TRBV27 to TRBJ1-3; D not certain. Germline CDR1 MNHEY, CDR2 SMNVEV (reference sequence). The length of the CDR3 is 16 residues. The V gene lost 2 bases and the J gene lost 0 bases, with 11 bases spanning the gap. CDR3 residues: CASSLPLRYSGNTIYF. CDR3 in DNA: TGTGCCAGCAGTTTACCGCTCCGGTACTCTGGAAACACCATATATTTT.

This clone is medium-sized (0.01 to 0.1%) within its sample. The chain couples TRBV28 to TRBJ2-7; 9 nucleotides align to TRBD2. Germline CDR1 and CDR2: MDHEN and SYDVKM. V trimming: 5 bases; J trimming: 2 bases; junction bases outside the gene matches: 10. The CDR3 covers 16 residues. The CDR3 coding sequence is TGTGCCAGCAGTGTAATACTAGCGGGTCCGCCCTACGAGCAGTACTTC. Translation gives CASSVILAGPPYEQYF.

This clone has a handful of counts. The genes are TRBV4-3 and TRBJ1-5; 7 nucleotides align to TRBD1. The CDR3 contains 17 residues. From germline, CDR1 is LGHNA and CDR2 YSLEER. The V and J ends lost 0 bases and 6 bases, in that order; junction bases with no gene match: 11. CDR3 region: CASSQDITTGKIQPQHF. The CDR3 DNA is TGCGCCAGCAGCCAAGACATAACGACAGGGAAGATTCAGCCCCAGCATTTT.

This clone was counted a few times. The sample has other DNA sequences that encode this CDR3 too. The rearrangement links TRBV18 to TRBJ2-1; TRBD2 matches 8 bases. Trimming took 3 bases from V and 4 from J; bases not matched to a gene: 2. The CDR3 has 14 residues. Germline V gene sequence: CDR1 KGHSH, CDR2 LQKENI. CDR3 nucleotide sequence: TGTGCCAGCTCACCCGGGACTAGTTACAATGAGCAGTTCTTC. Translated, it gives CASSPGTSYNEQFF.